The 7 T cell receptor beta chains presented below share a single source sample, sequenced in a study of blood T cell repertoires in COVID-19. Repertoires were generated with immunoSEQ multiplex PCR, while TCRdb's copy carries only in-frame clones and drops some. The data contain tens of thousands of clones, 86% of them seen just once; the ten biggest clones take up just over 5.5%. The sample was peripheral blood. The receptors originated from a woman older than 75 with active or convalescent COVID-19.

J is TRBJ1-6 and V is TRBV19; no clear D. Trimming cost V 10 bases and J 0 bases, with 16 bases left between them. The germline V gene has CDR1 LNHDA and CDR2 SQIVND (reference sequence). The CDR3 runs 16 residues. The DNA of the CDR3 is TGTGCCACCCCTGGGAGGCTGAGCTCCTATAATTCACCCCTCCACTTT. As protein: CATPGRLSSYNSPLHF.

V and J are TRBV19 and TRBJ1-2, with 12 bases that match TRBD1. The germline V gene encodes CDR1 LNHDA and CDR2 SQIVND (reference sequence). The CDR3 has 17 residues. J was trimmed by 8 bases and V by 2 bases; bases with no gene match: 12. This chain's CDR3 is CASSIHSPGQGARGYTF. DNA of the CDR3: TGTGCCAGTAGTATACACTCTCCGGGACAGGGGGCGAGGGGCTACACCTTC.

V usage is TRBV6-5 and J usage is TRBJ2-3, with D possibly being TRBD1 (5 bases). V lost 2 bases to trimming and J lost 4 bases, with 10 bases between them. This CDR3 spans 14 amino acids. CDR1 and CDR2 from the germline V gene are MNHEY and SVGAGI. The CDR3 coding sequence is TGTGCCAGCAGTTACGGGGCGATGGCAGATACGCAGTATTTT. Amino acid sequence: CASSYGAMADTQYF.

This rearrangement joins TRBV18 to TRBJ1-1, with TRBD1 matching 8 bases. The junction had 14 bases not matched to a gene; V was cut back by 3 bases and J by 11 bases. The germline V gene has CDR1 KGHSH and CDR2 LQKENI. The CDR3 runs to 15 residues. The CDR3 reads CASSPGTGPDRGAFF. For the CDR3, the DNA is TGTGCCAGCTCACCCGGGACAGGTCCCGATCGTGGGGCTTTCTTT.

The chain uses TRBV9 and TRBJ2-1; 12 nucleotides agree with TRBD2. This CDR3 has 16 amino acids. V dropped 0 bases and J dropped 7; count of bases not matched to a gene: 5. Per germline, CDR1 SGDLS and CDR2 YYNGEE. The CDR3 is CASSVGGLAGRNEQFF. The DNA for the CDR3 is TGTGCCAGCAGCGTAGGGGGACTAGCGGGCAGAAATGAGCAGTTCTTC.

The CDR3 is CASSAGWTIYF. The CDR3 nucleotides read TGTGCCAGCAGTGCAGGGTGGACCATATATTTT. The J gene is TRBJ1-3, the V gene TRBV6-2 or TRBV6-3; a weak D match, TRBD1 (5 bases). Looked up from germline, CDR1 is MNHEY and CDR2 is SVGEGT. The CDR3 is 11 residues long. V was pared by 5 bases and J by 10 bases, with 9 bases between.

The chain is built from TRBV11-3 and TRBJ2-1; D unclear. V gave up 1 base and J gave up 0 bases, with 7 bases separating them. Germline V gives CDR1 SGHNT, CDR2 YENEEA. The CDR3 is made up of 15 amino acids. The CDR3 DNA follows: TGTGCCAGCAGCTTAGGGGCAGGCTCCTACAATGAGCAGTTCTTC. Its translation: CASSLGAGSYNEQFF.